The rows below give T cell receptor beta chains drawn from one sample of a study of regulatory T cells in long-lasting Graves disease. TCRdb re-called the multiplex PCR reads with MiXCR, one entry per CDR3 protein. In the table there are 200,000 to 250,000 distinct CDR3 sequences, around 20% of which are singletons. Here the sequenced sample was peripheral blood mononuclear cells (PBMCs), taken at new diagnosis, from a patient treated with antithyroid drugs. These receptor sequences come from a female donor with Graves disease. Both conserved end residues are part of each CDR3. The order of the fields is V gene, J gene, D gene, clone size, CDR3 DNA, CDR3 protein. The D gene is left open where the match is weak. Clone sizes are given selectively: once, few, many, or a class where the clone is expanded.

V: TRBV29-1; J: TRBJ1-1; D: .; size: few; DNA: TGCAGCGTTGTGGTGAACACTGAAGCTTTCTTT; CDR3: CSVVVNTEAFF
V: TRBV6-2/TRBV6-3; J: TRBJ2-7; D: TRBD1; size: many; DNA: TGTGCCAGCAAGAGAAGACAGGGTAGTAACGAGCAGTACTTC; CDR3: CASKRRQGSNEQYF
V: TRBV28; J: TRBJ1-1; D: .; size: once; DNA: TGTGCCAGCAGGGTCTCGGGGGGGCCCATGAACACTGAAGCTTTCTTT; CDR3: CASRVSGGPMNTEAFF
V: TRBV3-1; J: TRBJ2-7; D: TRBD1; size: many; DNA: TGTGCCAGCAGCGAACAGGGGGCCAACGAGCAGTACTTC; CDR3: CASSEQGANEQYF
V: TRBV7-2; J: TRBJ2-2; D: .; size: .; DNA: TGTGCCAGCAGAAGCGGGGAGCTGTTTTTT; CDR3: CASRSGELFF
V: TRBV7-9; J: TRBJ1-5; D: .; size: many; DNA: TGTGCCAGCGGATACAATCAGCCCCAGCATTTT; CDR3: CASGYNQPQHF
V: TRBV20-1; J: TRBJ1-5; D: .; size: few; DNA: TGCAGTGCTAGGCTGACACTCTATAGCAATCAGCCCCAGCACTTT; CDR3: CSARLTLYSNQPQHF
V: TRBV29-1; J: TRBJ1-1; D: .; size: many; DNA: TGCAGCGTTGACGCGGTGAACACTGAAGCTTTCTTT; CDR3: CSVDAVNTEAFF
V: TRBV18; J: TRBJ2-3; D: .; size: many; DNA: TGTGCCAGCTCACCAGGGGCGGCAGATACGCAGTATTTT; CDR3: CASSPGAADTQYF
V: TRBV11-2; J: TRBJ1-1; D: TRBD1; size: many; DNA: TGTGCCAGCAGCTTAGTTAGCGACTGGACAGGGGGCGAGTCTGAAGCTTTCTTT; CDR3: CASSLVSDWTGGESEAFF
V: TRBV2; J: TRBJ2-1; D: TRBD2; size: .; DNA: TGTGCCAGCAGCCGAGCGGGGGGGCCGAGGTCCTACAATGAGCAGTTCTTC; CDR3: CASSRAGGPRSYNEQFF
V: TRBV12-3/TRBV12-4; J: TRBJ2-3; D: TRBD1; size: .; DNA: TGTGCCAGCAGTTCCGGGACAGGGGGCTTTAGGGATACGCAGTATTTT; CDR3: CASSSGTGGFRDTQYF
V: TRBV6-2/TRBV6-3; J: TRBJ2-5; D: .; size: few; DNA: TGTGCCAGCAGACCCCGGGGCCAAGAGACCCAGTACTTC; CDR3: CASRPRGQETQYF
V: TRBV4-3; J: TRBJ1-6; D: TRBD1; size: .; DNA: TGCGCCAGCAGCCTAGGGACAGGGAGCTTTTCACCCCTCCACTTT; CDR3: CASSLGTGSFSPLHF
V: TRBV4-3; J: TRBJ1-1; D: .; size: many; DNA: TGCGCCAGCAGCCAAGTTCCCGGGGGCATCTTAAACACTGAAGCTTTCTTT; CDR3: CASSQVPGGILNTEAFF
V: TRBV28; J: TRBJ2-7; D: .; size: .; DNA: TGTGCCAGCCTTAAGCGGGCAGGGAACTACGAGCAGTACTTC; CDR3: CASLKRAGNYEQYF
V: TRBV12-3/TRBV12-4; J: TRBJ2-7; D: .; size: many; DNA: TGTGCCAGCGGGCGGGTCTACGAGCAGTACTTC; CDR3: CASGRVYEQYF
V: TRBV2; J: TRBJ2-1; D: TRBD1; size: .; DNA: TGTGCCAGCCAATTACGGGACAGGGATCCCTACAATGAGCAGTTCTTC; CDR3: CASQLRDRDPYNEQFF
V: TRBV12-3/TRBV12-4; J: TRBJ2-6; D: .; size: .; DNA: TGTGCCAGCAGTTCCTGGACGGTTTCTGGGGCCAACGTCCTGACTTTC; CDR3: CASSSWTVSGANVLTF
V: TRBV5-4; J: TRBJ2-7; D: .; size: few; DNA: TGTGCCAGCAGCTTGGGCCAGCTGGACGAGCAGTACTTC; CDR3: CASSLGQLDEQYF
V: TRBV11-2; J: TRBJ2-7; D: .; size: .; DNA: TGTGCCAGCAGCAGCCGGGATGGCTGGGACGAGCAGTACTTC; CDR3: CASSSRDGWDEQYF
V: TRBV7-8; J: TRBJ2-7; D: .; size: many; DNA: TGTGCCAGCAGCTTAGAAAGAATACGAGTCCACGAGCAGTACTTC; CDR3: CASSLERIRVHEQYF
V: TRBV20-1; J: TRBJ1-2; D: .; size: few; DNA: TGCAGTGCTATCCGACAGGATGGGTATGGCTACACCTTC; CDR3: CSAIRQDGYGYTF
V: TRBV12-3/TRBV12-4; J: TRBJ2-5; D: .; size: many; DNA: TGTGCCAGCAGCTTCGATGGGGAGACCCAGTACTTC; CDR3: CASSFDGETQYF
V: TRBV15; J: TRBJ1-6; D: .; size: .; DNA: TGTGCCGCCAGCAGAGGCTGGGTGGGTTCTTCACCCCTCCACTTT; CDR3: CAASRGWVGSSPLHF
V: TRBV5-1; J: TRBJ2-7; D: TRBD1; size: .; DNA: TGCGCCAGCAGCTCCTACTCCGGGACAGCCACCTACGAGCAGTACTTC; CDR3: CASSSYSGTATYEQYF
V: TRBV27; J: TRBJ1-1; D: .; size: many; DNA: TGTGCCAGCAGAAGGCCCGACGTGGGTGGATCCACTGAAGCTTTCTTT; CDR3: CASRRPDVGGSTEAFF
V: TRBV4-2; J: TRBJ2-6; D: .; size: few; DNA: TGTGCCAGCAGCCAAGTCTCAGGGGCCAACGTCCTGACTTTC; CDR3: CASSQVSGANVLTF
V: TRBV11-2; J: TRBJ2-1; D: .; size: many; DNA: TGTGCCAGCACCGGGACCGCGATAAACAATGAGCAGTTCTTC; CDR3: CASTGTAINNEQFF
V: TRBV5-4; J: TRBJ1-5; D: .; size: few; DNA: TGTGCCAGCTCGAGTGGCTGGGATCAGCCCCAGCATTTT; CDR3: CASSSGWDQPQHF
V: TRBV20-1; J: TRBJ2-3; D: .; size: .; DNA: TGCAGTGCTAGGGGATTCATCAGCACAGATACGCAGTATTTT; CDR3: CSARGFISTDTQYF
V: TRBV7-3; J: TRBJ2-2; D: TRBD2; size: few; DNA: TGTGCCAGCAGCTTAATGGGGGCTAGCGGGGCCACCGGGGAGCTGTTTTTT; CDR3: CASSLMGASGATGELFF
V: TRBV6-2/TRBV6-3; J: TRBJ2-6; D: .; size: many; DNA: TGTGCCAGCAGTTTTGAGGGGGGGCTCTCTGGGGCCAACGTCCTGACTTTC; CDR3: CASSFEGGLSGANVLTF
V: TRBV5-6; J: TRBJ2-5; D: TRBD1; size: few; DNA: TGTGCCAGCAGCTTGACGGGACAGGGAGGCGAGACCCAGTACTTC; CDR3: CASSLTGQGGETQYF
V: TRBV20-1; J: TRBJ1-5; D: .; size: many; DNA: TGCAGTGCTAGAGGAAACGCGGGGCGGGGGCCCCAGCATTTT; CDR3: CSARGNAGRGPQHF
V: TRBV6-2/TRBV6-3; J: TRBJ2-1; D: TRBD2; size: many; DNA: TGTGCCATCCATAGCGGGTCCCTGGAGCAGTTCTTC; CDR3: CAIHSGSLEQFF
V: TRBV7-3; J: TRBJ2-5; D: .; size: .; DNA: TGTGCCAGCAGCCCCGGACCAAGCTTGGAGACCCAGTACTTC; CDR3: CASSPGPSLETQYF
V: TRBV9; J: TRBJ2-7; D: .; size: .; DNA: TGTGCCAGCAGCCCCAGTAGTCCCGGGACGGCAACCTACGAGCAGTACTTC; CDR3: CASSPSSPGTATYEQYF
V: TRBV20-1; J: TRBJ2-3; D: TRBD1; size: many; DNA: TGCAGTGCTAGAGATCAGGGGGCGGCAGATACGCAGTATTTT; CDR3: CSARDQGAADTQYF
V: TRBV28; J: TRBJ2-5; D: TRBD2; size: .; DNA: TGTGCCAGCAGTCCCGGAGGGGAGGGCCAAGAGACCCAGCACTTC; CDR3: CASSPGGEGQETQHF
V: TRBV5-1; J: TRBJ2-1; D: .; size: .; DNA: TGCGCCAGCAGCTTGGAGGCTCGGGGTGAGCAGTTCTTC; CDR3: CASSLEARGEQFF
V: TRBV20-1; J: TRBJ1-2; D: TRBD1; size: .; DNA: TGCAGTGCTATGACAGGGCTTTATGGCTACACCTTC; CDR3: CSAMTGLYGYTF
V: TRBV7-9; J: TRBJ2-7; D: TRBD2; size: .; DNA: TGTGCCAGCAGCTTATTGTCTAGCGGGGGATACGAGCAGTACTTC; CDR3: CASSLLSSGGYEQYF
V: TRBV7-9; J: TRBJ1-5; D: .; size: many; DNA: TGTGCCAGCAGCTTACATAGCAATCAGCCCCAGCATTTT; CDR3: CASSLHSNQPQHF
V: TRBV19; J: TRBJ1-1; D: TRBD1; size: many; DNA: TGTGCCAGTAGCGTCCGGGACAGAGAAGCTTTCTTT; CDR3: CASSVRDREAFF
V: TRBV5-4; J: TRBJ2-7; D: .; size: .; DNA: TGTGCCAGCAGCCCTGAGGTTTTCTCCTACGAGCAGTACTTC; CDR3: CASSPEVFSYEQYF
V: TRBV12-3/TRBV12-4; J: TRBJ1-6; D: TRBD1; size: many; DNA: TGTGCCAGTAACCGGGACAGGGGCTCACCCCTCCACTTT; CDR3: CASNRDRGSPLHF
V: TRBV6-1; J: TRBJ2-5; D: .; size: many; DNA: TGTGCCAGCAGCGTACAGGAGGGGGAGACCCAGTACTTC; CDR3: CASSVQEGETQYF
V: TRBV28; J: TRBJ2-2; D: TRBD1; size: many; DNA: TGTGCCAGCAGACCTACAGGGGCAACCGGGGAGCTGTTTTTT; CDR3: CASRPTGATGELFF
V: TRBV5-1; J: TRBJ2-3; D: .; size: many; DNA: TGCGCCAGCAGCTTGGTTCCGGGAGTGAGCACAGATACGCAGTATTTT; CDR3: CASSLVPGVSTDTQYF
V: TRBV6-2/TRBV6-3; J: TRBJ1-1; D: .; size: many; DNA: TGTGCCAGCAGTTACTCGAGGACAGCCTTCATGAACACTGAAGCTTTCTTT; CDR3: CASSYSRTAFMNTEAFF
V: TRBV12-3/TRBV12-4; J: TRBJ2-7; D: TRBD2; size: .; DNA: TGTGCCAGCAGCTACAGCGGGAGGGCCGGCGAGCAGTACTTC; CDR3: CASSYSGRAGEQYF
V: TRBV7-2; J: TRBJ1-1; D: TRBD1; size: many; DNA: TGTGCCAGCAGCTTACCAGGGGGAACAATGAACACTGAAGCTTTCTTT; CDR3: CASSLPGGTMNTEAFF
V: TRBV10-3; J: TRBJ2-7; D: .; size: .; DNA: TGTGCCATCAGTTATGGCAATGAGCAGTACTTC; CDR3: CAISYGNEQYF
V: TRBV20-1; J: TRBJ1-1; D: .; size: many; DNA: TGCAGTGCTAGAGAGACGGGACACCCGAACACTGAAGCTTTCTTT; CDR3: CSARETGHPNTEAFF